One sample yielded the 7 T cell receptor beta chains listed below, sequenced in a study of blood T cell repertoires in COVID-19. TCRdb's table, derived via immunoSEQ multiplex PCR, lists solely in-frame clones and lacks some. The sample shows fewer than 450,000 clones, 88% of them seen only once. The sample comprised PBMCs or T cells enriched from blood (not recorded which). Receptors originate from a woman aged 40-49 years with acute COVID-19.

This clone was counted between two and nine times. V and J are TRBV24-1 and TRBJ2-3; TRBD1 agrees at 7 bases. This CDR3 has 13 residues. V trimming: 6 bases; J trimming: 7 bases; junction bases outside the gene matches: 6. Germline V CDR1 and CDR2: KGHDR, SFDVKD. CDR3 nucleotides: TGTGCCACCAGTAAACAGGGGAGCAATACGCAGTATTTT. Residues: CATSKQGSNTQYF.

This sequence joins TRBV6-6 and TRBJ2-1; TRBD2 aligns across 12 bases. The V gene end was trimmed by 5 bases and the J gene end by 4 bases; junction bases not matched to a gene: 3. This CDR3 spans 15 amino acids. The germline gives CDR1 MNHNY, CDR2 SVGAGI (reference sequence). CDR3 in amino acids: CASSRGLAGYNEQFF. The CDR3 DNA sequence: TGTGCCAGCAGTAGAGGACTAGCGGGGTACAATGAGCAGTTCTTC.

This clone has only a few counts. The chain employs TRBV30 and TRBJ1-6; the match to TRBD1 covers 7 bases. The germline CDR1 and CDR2 sequences are GTSNPN and SVGIG (reference sequence). This CDR3 is built from 15 residues. The ends lost 0 bases at V and 9 bases at J; junction bases unmatched: 8. CDR3 DNA: TGTGCCTGGAGTGTATCAGGGGGAGGTCGTTCACCCCTCCACTTT. Its translation is CAWSVSGGGRSPLHF.

The chain employs TRBV12-3 or TRBV12-4 and TRBJ1-1; D remains unclear. CDR3 length: 13 residues. Trimming cost V 6 bases and J 2 bases, with 10 bases left between them. The CDR3 loop is CASRSTVNTEAFF. The CDR3 DNA is TGTGCCAGCAGGAGCACAGTAAACACTGAAGCTTTCTTT.

With respect to this clone: In the same sample, other DNA sequences code for this CDR3. The chain carries TRBV5-1 and TRBJ1-1; 8 nucleotides line up with TRBD1. The junction had 2 bases not matched to a gene; V was cut back by 3 bases and J by 1 base. The CDR3 extends over 14 amino acids. The germline V gene has CDR1 SGHRS and CDR2 YFSETQ. The DNA of the CDR3 is TGCGCCAGCAGCTCCGGACAGGGGAACACTGAAGCTTTCTTT. This translates into CASSSGQGNTEAFF.

This chain joins TRBV4-1 and TRBJ1-3; tentatively, D is TRBD1 (5 bases). V was pared by 0 bases and J by 2 bases, with 8 bases between. There are 15 residues in the CDR3. CDR1 is MGHRA, CDR2 YSYEKL, per germline. The CDR3 bases are TGCGCCAGCAGCCAAGAACCAGGGACTGGAAACACCATATATTTT. This sequence encodes CASSQEPGTGNTIYF.

The V call is TRBV28, the J call TRBJ2-1; TRBD2 matches 7 bases. Germline V CDR1 and CDR2: MDHEN, SYDVKM. Losses at the gene ends were 6 bases for V and 4 bases for J; bases not matched to a gene: 12. The CDR3 is made up of 16 amino acids. The CDR3 DNA is TGTGCCAGCAGCTTCCGGGGCGGGGGATTTTACAATGAGCAGTTCTTC. Translation gives CASSFRGGGFYNEQFF.